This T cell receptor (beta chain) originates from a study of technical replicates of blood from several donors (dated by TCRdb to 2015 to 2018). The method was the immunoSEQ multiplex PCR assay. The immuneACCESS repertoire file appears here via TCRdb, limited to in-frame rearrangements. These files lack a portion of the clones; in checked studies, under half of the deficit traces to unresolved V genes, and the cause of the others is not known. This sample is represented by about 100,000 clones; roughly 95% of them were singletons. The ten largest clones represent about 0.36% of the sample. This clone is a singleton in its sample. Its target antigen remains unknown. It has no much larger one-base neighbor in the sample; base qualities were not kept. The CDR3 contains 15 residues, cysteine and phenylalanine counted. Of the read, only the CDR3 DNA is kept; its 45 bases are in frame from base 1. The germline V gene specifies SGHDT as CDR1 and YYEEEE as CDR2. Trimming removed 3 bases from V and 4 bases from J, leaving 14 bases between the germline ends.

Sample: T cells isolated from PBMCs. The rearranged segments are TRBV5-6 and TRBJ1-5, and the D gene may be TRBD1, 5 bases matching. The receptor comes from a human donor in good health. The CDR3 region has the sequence CASSSGRWVNQPQHF. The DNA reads TGTGCCAGCAGCTCAGGGAGGTGGGTGAATCAGCCCCAGCATTTT.